Below, one T cell receptor beta chain is given with its context. This sample stems from a study of blood T cell repertoires in COVID-19. Overall study context: From T cells, B-cell-depleted T cells, or PBMCs came the material, which was cDNA or gDNA.

Self-reported history from a screening survey and questionnaire set each donor's cohort. Donors in Cohort 3 counted as recovered after two negative PCRs, clearance, or symptom resolution. The CDR3 is 14 residues long. V lost 5 bases and J lost 4, with 9 bases in between. From germline, CDR1 is SEHNR and CDR2 FQNEAQ (reference sequence). In the study's own analysis: Counts of nucleated cells, estimated from reference gene primer amplification, were obtained. Here immunoSEQ multiplex PCR was the method, and the copy in TCRdb shows in-frame clones only, minus some. The DNA was the basis for D and trimming; V, J and clone size are from that table. The sample records roughly 330,000 clones, about 90% being singletons.

The rearrangement joins TRBV7-9 to TRBJ1-6; D is uncertain. The sequence was collected from a woman aged 25 to 39 who had recovered from COVID-19. The sequencing input was PBMCs or T cells enriched from blood (not recorded which). The DNA of the CDR3 is TGTGCCAGCAGCCTCCCTCTGTATAATTCACCCCTCCACTTT. This sequence encodes CASSLPLYNSPLHF.